This T cell receptor beta chain stems from a study of post-analysis software for immune sequencing data. Whole-study context: There were relapsing-remitting, secondary progressive and progressive-relapsing multiple sclerosis among the disease courses included. Study observations and caveats: Batch-matched samples strongly co-clustered by F measure. In multiple sclerosis, normalized Chao1 diversity was significantly below that of controls. A handful of TRBV segments were significantly more frequent in patients than in controls. TRBV5-6, TRBV5-1 and TRBV20-1 were among these segments.

cDNA libraries of TCR beta carried unique molecular identifiers. The authors obtained 540,000 or so cDNA molecules from approximately 0.91 to 9.4 million T cells. TCRdb processed the PCR reads anew with MiXCR; each CDR3 protein has one entry. The table has approximately 400,000 distinct CDR3 sequences, less than 40% seen once. This clonotype has only a few counts. The target antigen is unknown. V was trimmed by 2 bases and J by 5 bases, leaving 15 bases between them. This CDR3 is built from 15 residues. Germline V gene data show CDR1 as SGHTA and CDR2 as FQGNSA. The clonotype comes from a girl between 5 and 17 years old with multiple sclerosis. The sequenced sample was blood. This chain uses TRBV7-2 with TRBJ2-5, with a tentative D call TRBD1 (6 bases). CDR3 amino acids: CASSLRSGGAETQYF. The CDR3, as DNA: TGTGCCAGCAGCTTAAGATCTGGGGGCGCGGAGACCCAGTACTTC.